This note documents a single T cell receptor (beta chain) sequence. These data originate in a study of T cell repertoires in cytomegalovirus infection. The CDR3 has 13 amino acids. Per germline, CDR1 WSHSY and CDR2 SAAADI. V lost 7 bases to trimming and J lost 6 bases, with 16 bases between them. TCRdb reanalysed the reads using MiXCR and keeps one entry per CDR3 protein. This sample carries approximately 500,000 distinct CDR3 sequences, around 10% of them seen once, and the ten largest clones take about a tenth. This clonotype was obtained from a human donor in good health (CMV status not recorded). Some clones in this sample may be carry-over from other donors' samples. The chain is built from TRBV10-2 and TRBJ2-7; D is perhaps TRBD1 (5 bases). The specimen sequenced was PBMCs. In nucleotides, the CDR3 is TGCGCCAGCACAGGGATAGGGATACGCGAGCAGTACTTC. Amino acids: CASTGIGIREQYF.